This TCR beta chain stems from a study of identical twins. Each CDR3 protein gets one entry after TCRdb re-called the 5' RACE reads with MiXCR. This sample has approximately 280,000 distinct CDR3 sequences, with 6.5% to 9.5% found just once. This clonotype was seen a handful of times. Germline V CDR1 and CDR2: SGHAT, FQNNGV. The CDR3 runs to 18 residues. Germline trimming cut 5 bases from V and 4 bases from J; bases unmatched to any gene: 17. These same data were also listed under a study on yellow fever vaccine responses in identical twins.

Sequencing was carried out using memory (CD45RO+) T cells sorted from blood. The chain uses TRBV11-2 and TRBJ2-5; 9 bases are shared with TRBD2. The receptor's source is a woman under 30 in good health. The CDR3 nucleotides are TGTGCCAGCAGCCCCGAAGGGCTAGCGGGAATAAGGACAGAGACCCAGTACTTC. As protein: CASSPEGLAGIRTETQYF.